What follows describes a single TCR beta chain. Between the trimmed V and J ends, which lost 6 bases and 4 bases, there was a span of 10 bases. This CDR3 is built from 13 residues. The germline V gene encodes CDR1 SNHLY and CDR2 FYNNEI. This record belongs to a study of T cell repertoires in cytomegalovirus infection. Each CDR3 protein gets one entry after TCRdb re-called the reads with MiXCR. This table holds about 180,000 distinct CDR3 sequences, roughly 15% found once. The source of this sequence is a human donor in good health (CMV status not recorded). Some clones in this sample may be carry-over from other donors' samples. J is TRBJ2-1 and V is TRBV2; no definite D call. Specimen: CD8+ T cells from PBMCs. The CDR3 protein is CASRVFGYNEQFF. The CDR3 DNA reads TGTGCCAGCAGGGTGTTTGGGTACAATGAGCAGTTCTTC.